The clone carrying this T cell receptor (beta chain) has more than one count but fewer than ten. The antigen is not known. The V and J ends lost 4 bases and 8 bases, in that order; junction bases with no gene match: 14. Germline loops: CDR1 MNHNY, CDR2 SVGAGI (reference sequence). CDR3 length equals 16 residues. Unique molecular identifiers tagged the TCR beta cDNA libraries. Via MiXCR, TCRdb re-called the PCR reads, giving one row per CDR3 protein. The sample carries roughly 400,000 distinct CDR3 sequences, 39% recorded once. The sample originates from a study of post-analysis software for immune sequencing data. Study at large: Relapsing-remitting, secondary progressive and progressive-relapsing multiple sclerosis were all included among the disease courses.

Study-wide results and limits: Among multiple sclerosis patients, normalized Chao1 diversity was significantly below that of controls. Under F measure analysis, samples from one preparation batch co-clustered strongly. Four or five TRBV segments, including TRBV5-6, TRBV5-1 and TRBV20-1, were more frequent in patients than controls.

The sequencing sample was made of blood. The sequence was collected from a girl aged 2-10 years with multiple sclerosis. This chain connects TRBV6-6 to TRBJ2-1, with 7 bases identical to TRBD1. DNA for the CDR3: TGTGCCAGCAGTTTTTCACAGGGGCCGCTGGGGGATGAGCAGTTCTTC. It encodes CASSFSQGPLGDEQFF.